Below, 3 T cell receptor beta chains from the same sample are listed, as sequenced in a study of T-cell reconstitution after alpha-beta-depleted transplantation in children. TCRbeta library construction was performed incorporating unique molecular identifiers. TCRdb processed the PCR reads anew with MiXCR; each CDR3 protein has one entry. The sample lists hundreds of thousands of distinct CDR3 sequences, approximately 12% occurring once. The sequences come from PBMCs from the stem cell graft donor, collected from the stem cell graft. Source of these receptors: a human donor who donated a stem cell graft to a child with acute lymphoblastic leukemia.

This sequence joins TRBV30 and TRBJ1-2, with TRBD1 matching over 9 bases. The V segment lost 1 base and the J segment 7 bases; nucleotides outside the gene matches: 4. This CDR3 region has 13 residues. The V gene's germline CDR1 is GTSNPN and CDR2 SVGIG (reference sequence). The CDR3 DNA sequence: TGTGCCTGGAGTGCCGGGACAGGGTTTGGCTACACCTTC. It is translated as CAWSAGTGFGYTF.

The sample holds many counts of this clonotype. The chain couples TRBV9 to TRBJ2-7; 9 bases are shared with TRBD2. V trimming: 0 bases; J trimming: 6 bases; junction bases outside the gene matches: 7. The CDR3 contains 15 residues. Germline V gene lookup returns CDR1 SGDLS and CDR2 YYNGEE. CDR3 sequence: CASSVGSGSRAEQYF. As DNA, the CDR3 is TGTGCCAGCAGCGTAGGTAGCGGGAGTCGGGCCGAGCAGTACTTC.

To note about this clonotype: A much more abundant neighbour one base away suggests this may be a read error. Here the CDR3 omits its conserved ending phenylalanine or tryptophan, so a read error is the likely source. No DNA is shown, since the ends of the CDR3 on it are uncertain; the CDR3 is the one TCRdb lists. The gene calls are TRBV9 and TRBJ2-4; the D call TRBD2 from the table was never checked on the DNA. The CDR3 sequence runs 13 residues, both termini included. Germline V gives CDR1 SGDLS, CDR2 YYNGEE. CDR3 residues: CASSVDEQGPVDL.